This T cell receptor (beta chain) came from a study of T cell responses to AZD1222 COVID-19 vaccine. General study points: Increases in Spike-specific TCR breadth and depth were seen after two AZD1222 doses.

With regard to this clone: Its antigen is currently unknown.

Germline V gene data show CDR1 as KGHDR and CDR2 as SFDVKD. V dropped 3 bases and J dropped 13 bases, with 9 bases sitting between them. CDR3 length: 11 residues. Here immunoSEQ multiplex PCR was the method, and the copy in TCRdb shows in-frame clones only, minus some. The sample yields 150,000 to 200,000 clones, about 90% seen once. The clonotype was recovered from an adult in good health. The source material was peripheral blood, sampled on day 0 of AZD1222 vaccination. V and J are TRBV24-1 and TRBJ2-1; D is unresolved. The CDR3 DNA reads TGTGCCACCAGTGATGGTGAAGAACAGTTCTTC. Protein product: CATSDGEEQFF.